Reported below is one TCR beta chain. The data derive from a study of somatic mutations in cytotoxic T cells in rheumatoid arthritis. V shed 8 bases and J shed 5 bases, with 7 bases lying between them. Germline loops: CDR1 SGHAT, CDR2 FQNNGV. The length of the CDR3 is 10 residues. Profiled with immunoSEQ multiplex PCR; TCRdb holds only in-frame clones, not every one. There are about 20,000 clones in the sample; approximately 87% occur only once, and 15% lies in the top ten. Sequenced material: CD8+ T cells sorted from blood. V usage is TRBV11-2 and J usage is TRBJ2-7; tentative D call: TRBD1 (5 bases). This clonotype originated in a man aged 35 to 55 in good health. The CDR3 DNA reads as TGTGCCAGCGGGGCGGACGAGCAGTACTTC. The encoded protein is CASGADEQYF.